This T cell receptor (beta chain) was identified in a study of OX40 agonist ivuxolimab in advanced cancers. Looked up from germline, CDR1 is SGHRS and CDR2 is YFSETQ. This CDR3 has 13 residues. The V end was cut by 4 bases, the J end by 11 bases, with 15 bases between. Measured with immunoSEQ multiplex PCR; TCRdb has only the in-frame clones, and not every one. The sample records tens of thousands of clones, 85% to 90% being singletons. The chain uses TRBV5-1 and TRBJ1-4; TRBD1 is a possible D gene (5 bases). Source: CD4+ or CD8+ T cells sorted from blood, taken in a trial of the OX40 agonist ivuxolimab. This clonotype was obtained from an adult with an advanced solid tumor such as melanoma, head and neck, liver or kidney cancer. The CDR3: CASSQDSGSKLFF. CDR3 in DNA: TGCGCCAGCAGCCAAGACAGCGGGAGCAAACTGTTTTTT.